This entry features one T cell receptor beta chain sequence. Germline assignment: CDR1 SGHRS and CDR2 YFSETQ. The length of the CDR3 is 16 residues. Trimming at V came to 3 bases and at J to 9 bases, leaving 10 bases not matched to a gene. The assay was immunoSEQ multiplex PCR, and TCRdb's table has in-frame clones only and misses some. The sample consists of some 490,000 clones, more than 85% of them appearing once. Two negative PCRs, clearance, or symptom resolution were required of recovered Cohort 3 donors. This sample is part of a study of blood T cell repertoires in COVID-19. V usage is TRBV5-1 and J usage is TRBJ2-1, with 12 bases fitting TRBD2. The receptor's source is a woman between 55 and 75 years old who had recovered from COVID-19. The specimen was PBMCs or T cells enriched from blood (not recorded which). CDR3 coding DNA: TGCGCCAGCAGCTCCCATACTAGCGGGGGGCTCGTTGAGCAGTTCTTC. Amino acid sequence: CASSSHTSGGLVEQFF.